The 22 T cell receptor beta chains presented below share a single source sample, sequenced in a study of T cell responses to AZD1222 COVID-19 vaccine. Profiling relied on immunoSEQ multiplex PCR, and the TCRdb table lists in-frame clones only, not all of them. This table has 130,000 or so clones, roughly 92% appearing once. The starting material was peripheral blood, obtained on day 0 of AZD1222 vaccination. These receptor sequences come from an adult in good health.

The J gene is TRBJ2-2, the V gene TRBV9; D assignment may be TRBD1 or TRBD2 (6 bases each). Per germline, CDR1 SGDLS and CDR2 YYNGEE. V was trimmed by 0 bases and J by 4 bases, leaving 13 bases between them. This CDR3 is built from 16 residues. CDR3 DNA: TGTGCCAGCAGCGTAGCCGGGGGCGTAGGCACCGGGGAGCTGTTTTTT. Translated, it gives CASSVAGGVGTGELFF.

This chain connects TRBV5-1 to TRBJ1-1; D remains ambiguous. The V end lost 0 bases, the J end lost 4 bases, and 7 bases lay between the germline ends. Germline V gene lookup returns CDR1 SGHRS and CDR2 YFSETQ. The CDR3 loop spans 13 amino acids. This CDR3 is CASSLVGSTEAFF. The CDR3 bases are TGCGCCAGCAGCTTGGTTGGGAGCACTGAAGCTTTCTTT. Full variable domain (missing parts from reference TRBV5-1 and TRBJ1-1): KAGVTQTPRYLIKTRGQQVTLSCSPISGHRSVSWYQQTPGQGLQFLFEYFSETQRNKGNFPGRFSGRQFSNSRSEMNVSTLELGDSALYLCASSLVGSTEAFFGQGTRLTVV.

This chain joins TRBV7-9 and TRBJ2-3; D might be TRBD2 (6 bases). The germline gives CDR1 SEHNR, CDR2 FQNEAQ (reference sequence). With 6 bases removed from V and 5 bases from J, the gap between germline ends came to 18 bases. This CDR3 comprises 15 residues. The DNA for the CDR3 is TGTGCCAGCAGGGACTATCCCCAGCGTGGAGATACGCAGTATTTT. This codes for CASRDYPQRGDTQYF.

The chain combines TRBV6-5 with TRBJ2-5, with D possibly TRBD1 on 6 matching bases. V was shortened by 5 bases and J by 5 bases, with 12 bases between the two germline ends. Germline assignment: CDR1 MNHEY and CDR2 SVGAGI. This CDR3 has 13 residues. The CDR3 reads CASSSDRWETQYF. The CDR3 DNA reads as TGTGCCAGCAGTAGCGACAGGTGGGAGACCCAGTACTTC.

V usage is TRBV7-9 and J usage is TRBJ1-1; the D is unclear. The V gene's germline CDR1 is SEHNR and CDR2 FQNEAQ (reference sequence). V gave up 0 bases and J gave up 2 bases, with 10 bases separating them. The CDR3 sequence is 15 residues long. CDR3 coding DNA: TGTGCCAGCAGCTTAGCGCTATCGCTCAACACTGAAGCTTTCTTT. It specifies CASSLALSLNTEAFF.

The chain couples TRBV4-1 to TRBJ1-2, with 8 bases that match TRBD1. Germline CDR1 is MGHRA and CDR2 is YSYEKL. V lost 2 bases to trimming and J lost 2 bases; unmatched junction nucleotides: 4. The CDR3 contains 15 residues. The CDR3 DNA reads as TGCGCCAGCAGCCAAAAAGGGACAGGAAACTATGGCTACACCTTC. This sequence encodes CASSQKGTGNYGYTF.

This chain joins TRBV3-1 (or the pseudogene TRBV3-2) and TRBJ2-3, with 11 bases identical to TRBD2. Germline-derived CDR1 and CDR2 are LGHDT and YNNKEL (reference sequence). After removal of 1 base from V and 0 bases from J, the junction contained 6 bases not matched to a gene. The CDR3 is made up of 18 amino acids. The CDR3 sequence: CASSQASGGSTSTDTQYF. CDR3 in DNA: TGTGCCAGCAGCCAAGCTAGCGGGGGGAGCACTAGCACAGATACGCAGTATTTT.

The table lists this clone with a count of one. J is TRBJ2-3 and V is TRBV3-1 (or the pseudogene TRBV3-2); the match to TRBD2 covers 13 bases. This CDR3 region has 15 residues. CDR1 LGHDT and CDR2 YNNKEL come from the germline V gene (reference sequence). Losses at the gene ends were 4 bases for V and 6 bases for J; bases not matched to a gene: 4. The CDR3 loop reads CASSLGLAGADTQYF. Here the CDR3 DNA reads TGTGCCAGCAGCCTCGGACTAGCGGGGGCTGATACGCAGTATTTT.

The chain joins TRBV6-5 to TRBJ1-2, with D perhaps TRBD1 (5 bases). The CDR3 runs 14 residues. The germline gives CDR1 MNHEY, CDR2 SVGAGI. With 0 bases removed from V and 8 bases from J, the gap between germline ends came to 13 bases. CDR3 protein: CASSYSLGGRGYTF. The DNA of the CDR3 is TGTGCCAGCAGTTACTCGTTGGGGGGAAGAGGCTACACCTTC.

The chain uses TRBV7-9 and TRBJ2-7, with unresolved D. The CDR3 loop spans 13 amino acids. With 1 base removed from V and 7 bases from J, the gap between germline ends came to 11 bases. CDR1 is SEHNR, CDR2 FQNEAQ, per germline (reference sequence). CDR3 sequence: CASSLGPPGEQYF. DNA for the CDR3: TGTGCCAGCAGCTTAGGACCCCCCGGAGAGCAGTACTTC.

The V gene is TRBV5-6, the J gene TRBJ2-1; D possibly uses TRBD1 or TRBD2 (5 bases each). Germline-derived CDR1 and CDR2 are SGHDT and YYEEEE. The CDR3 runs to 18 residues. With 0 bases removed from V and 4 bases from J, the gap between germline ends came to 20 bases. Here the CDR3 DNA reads TGTGCCAGCAGCTTGGTGATAGGTGGGACCTACATATACAATGAGCAGTTCTTC. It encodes CASSLVIGGTYIYNEQFF.

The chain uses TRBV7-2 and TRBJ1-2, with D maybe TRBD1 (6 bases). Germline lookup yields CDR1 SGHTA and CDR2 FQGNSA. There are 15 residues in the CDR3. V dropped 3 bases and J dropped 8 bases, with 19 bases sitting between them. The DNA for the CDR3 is TGTGCCAGCAGCTTTTCCCAAGGGGGAGGGCAGGGCTACACCTTC. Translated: CASSFSQGGGQGYTF.

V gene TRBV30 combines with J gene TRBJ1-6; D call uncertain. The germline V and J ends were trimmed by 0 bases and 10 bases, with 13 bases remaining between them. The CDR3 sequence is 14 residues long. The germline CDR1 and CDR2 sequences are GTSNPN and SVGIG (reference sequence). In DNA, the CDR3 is TGTGCCTGGAGTGTAACTGGTCTGGAGTCACCCCTCCACTTT. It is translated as CAWSVTGLESPLHF.

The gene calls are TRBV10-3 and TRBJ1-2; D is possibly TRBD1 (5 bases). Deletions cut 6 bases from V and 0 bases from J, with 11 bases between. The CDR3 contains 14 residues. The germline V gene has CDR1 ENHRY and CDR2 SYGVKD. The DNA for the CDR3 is TGTGCCATCAGCCCCGGGGCGGCTAACTATGGCTACACCTTC. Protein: CAISPGAANYGYTF.

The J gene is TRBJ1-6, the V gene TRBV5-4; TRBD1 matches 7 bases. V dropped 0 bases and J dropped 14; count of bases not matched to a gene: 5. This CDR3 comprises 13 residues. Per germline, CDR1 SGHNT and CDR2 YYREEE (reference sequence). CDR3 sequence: CASSLAGGGSLHF. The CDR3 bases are TGTGCCAGCAGCTTGGCAGGGGGAGGGTCCCTCCACTTT.

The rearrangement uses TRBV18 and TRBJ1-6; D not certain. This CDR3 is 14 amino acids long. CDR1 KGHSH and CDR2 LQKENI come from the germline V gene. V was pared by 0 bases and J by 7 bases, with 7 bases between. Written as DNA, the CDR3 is TGTGCCAGCTCACCACCAGAAAGAAATTCACCCCTCCACTTT. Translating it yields CASSPPERNSPLHF.

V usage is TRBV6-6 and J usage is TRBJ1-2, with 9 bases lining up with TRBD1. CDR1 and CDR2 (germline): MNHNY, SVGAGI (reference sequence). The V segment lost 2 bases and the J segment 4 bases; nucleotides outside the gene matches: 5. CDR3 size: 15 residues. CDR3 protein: CASSYPDRGSYGYTF. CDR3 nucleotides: TGTGCCAGCAGTTACCCGGACAGGGGAAGCTATGGCTACACCTTC.

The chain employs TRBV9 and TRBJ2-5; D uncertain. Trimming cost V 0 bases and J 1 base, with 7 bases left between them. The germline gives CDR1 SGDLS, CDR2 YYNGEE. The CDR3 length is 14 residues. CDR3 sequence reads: CASSVGAAQETQYF. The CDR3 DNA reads TGTGCCAGCAGCGTAGGGGCGGCCCAAGAGACCCAGTACTTC.

DNA of the CDR3: TGTGCCAGCAGTTACTCCGGACCGAGGCCCCAGCATTTT. Encoded protein: CASSYSGPRPQHF. This chain uses TRBV6-6 with TRBJ1-5; D uncertain. Germline V gene data show CDR1 as MNHNY and CDR2 as SVGAGI (reference sequence). CDR3 length equals 13 residues. Trimming cost V 0 bases and J 9 bases, with 9 bases left between them.

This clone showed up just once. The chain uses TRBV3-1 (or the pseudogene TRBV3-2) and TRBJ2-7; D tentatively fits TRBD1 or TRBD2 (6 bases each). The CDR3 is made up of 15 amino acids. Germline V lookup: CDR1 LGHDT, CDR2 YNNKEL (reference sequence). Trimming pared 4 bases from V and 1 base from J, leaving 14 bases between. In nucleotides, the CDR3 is TGTGCCAGCAGCCCGTGGGGGGCTCGGTCCTACGAGCAGTACTTC. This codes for CASSPWGARSYEQYF.

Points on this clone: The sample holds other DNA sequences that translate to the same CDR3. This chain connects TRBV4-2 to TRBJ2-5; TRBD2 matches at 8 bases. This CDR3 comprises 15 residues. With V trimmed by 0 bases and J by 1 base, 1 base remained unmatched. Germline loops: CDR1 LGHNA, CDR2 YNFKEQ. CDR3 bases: TGTGCCAGCAGCCAAGATCGGGGGGGCCAAGAGACCCAGTACTTC. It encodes CASSQDRGGQETQYF.

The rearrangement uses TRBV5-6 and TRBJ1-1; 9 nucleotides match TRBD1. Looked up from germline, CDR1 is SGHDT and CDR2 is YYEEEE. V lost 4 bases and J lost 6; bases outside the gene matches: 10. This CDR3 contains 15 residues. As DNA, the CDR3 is TGTGCCAGCAGCCTAGGGGACAGGGCGGGTGCTGAAGCTTTCTTT. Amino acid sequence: CASSLGDRAGAEAFF.